Following are 10 T cell receptor beta chains from one sample sequenced in a study of T cells in women clearing cervical HPV infection. The repertoire was sequenced with immunoSEQ multiplex PCR; TCRdb's copy has only in-frame clones and lacks some. Its clone listing holds tens of thousands of clones. The sample taken for sequencing was blood buffy coat. Receptor source: a woman between 18 and 70 years old with a cervical HPV16 infection that either progressed to CIN3+ or cleared (not recorded which).

As to this clone: The read terminates 3 residues ahead of where the CDR3 ends, so the germline J gene completes it. The V and J genes are TRBV5-1 and TRBJ2-5, with a possible D match to TRBD2 (5 bases). Trimming cost V 4 bases and J 2 bases, with 12 bases left between them. The CDR3 consists of 14 residues. Per germline, CDR1 SGHRS and CDR2 YFSETQ. This chain's CDR3 is CASSTGGGQETQYF. The DNA read from the CDR3 is TGCGCCAGCAGCACCGGAGGCGGGCAAGAGACC.

As concerns this clone: The CDR3 is cut off 3 residues early in the read; its end comes from the germline J gene. The rearrangement joins TRBV18 to TRBJ1-2; 8 nucleotides align to TRBD1. V trimming: 4 bases; J trimming: 3 bases; junction bases outside the gene matches: 4. The CDR3 has 14 residues. Germline assignment: CDR1 KGHSH and CDR2 LQKENI. Incomplete CDR3 DNA: TGTGCCAGCTCACGGGAGACAGGGGACTATGGC. This sequence encodes CASSRETGDYG. The complete CDR3 reads CASSRETGDYGYTF.

On this clone itself: The sequenced fragment ends 3 residues before the CDR3 boundary, so the rest is inferred from the germline J gene. The chain is built from TRBV19 and TRBJ2-7, with 7 bases aligning to TRBD1. The J segment lost 4 bases and the V segment lost 4 bases, leaving 7 bases of the junction unmatched. The CDR3 extends over 14 amino acids. Germline lookup yields CDR1 LNHDA and CDR2 SQIVND (reference sequence). The CDR3 DNA, read in part, is TGTGCCAGTAGTAAAGAACAGGGGACGTACGAG. This gives the protein CASSKEQGTYE. In full, the CDR3 reads CASSKEQGTYEQYF.

With regard to this clone: Coverage ceases 3 residues before the CDR3 finishes, and the germline J gene fills in the end. The V and J genes are TRBV6-4 and TRBJ2-3, with TRBD2 identical over 9 bases. Germline trimming cut 2 bases from V and 5 bases from J; bases unmatched to any gene: 8. Germline V lookup: CDR1 MRHNA, CDR2 SNTAGT. The CDR3 totals 16 residues. The CDR3 loop reads CASSDVAGGPGDTQYF. The sequenced part of the CDR3 DNA is TGTGCCAGCAGTGACGTTGCGGGAGGGCCAGGAGATACG.

With regard to this clone: The read halts 3 residues ahead of the CDR3 end, with the missing end drawn from the germline J gene. The V and J genes are TRBV7-9 and TRBJ2-2; tentatively, D is TRBD1 (6 bases). The CDR3 is made up of 13 amino acids. The V and J ends lost 6 bases and 5 bases respectively, with 10 bases between them. Germline V gene data show CDR1 as SEHNR and CDR2 as FQNEAQ (reference sequence). CDR3 protein: CASRQGRTGELFF. Incomplete CDR3 DNA: TGTGCCAGCAGACAGGGTAGAACCGGGGAG. Combining the CDR3 with reference TRBV7-9 and TRBJ2-2 gives the whole variable domain DTGVSQNPRHKITKRGQNVTFRCDPISEHNRLYWYRQTLGQGPEFLTYFQNEAQLEKSRLLSDRFSAERPKGSFSTLEIQRTEQGDSAMYLCASRQGRTGELFFGEGSRLTVL.

In regard to this clone: The read gets to within 3 residues of the CDR3 end, and the germline J gene fills in the rest. This rearrangement joins TRBV5-4 to TRBJ2-7, with 10 positions matching TRBD2. This CDR3 is 15 amino acids long. Per germline, CDR1 SGHNT and CDR2 YYREEE (reference sequence). The junction had 6 bases not matched to a gene; V was cut back by 4 bases and J by 2 bases. The CDR3 reads CASSVGLATAYEQYF. The sequenced CDR3 bases are TGTGCCAGCAGCGTGGGACTAGCGACAGCCTACGAG. The variable domain in full, completed from reference TRBV5-4 and TRBJ2-7, reads ETGVTQSPTHLIKTRGQQVTLRCSSQSGHNTVSWYQQALGQGPQFIFQYYREEENGRGNFPPRFSGLQFPNYSSELNVNALELDDSALYLCASSVGLATAYEQYFGPGTRLTVT.

On this clone: Sequencing ends 3 residues short of the CDR3 end; the germline J gene provides the rest. The genes are TRBV30 and TRBJ2-1, with TRBD1 matching over 8 bases. The germline CDR1 and CDR2 sequences are GTSNPN and SVGIG (reference sequence). The CDR3 contains 12 residues. J gave up 4 bases and V 5 bases, and 1 base lay outside the gene matches. The part of the CDR3 DNA that was read is TGTGCCTGGGGACAGGGATACAATGAG. Protein: CAWGQGYNE. In full, the CDR3 is CAWGQGYNEQFF.

A note on this clone: The CDR3 goes on 3 residues after the read ends, and that part is filled in from the germline J gene. The V gene is TRBV20-1, the J gene TRBJ2-3; D gene ambiguous. V was cut by 5 bases and J by 1 base, with 13 bases left in between. Germline V gene data show CDR1 as DFQATT and CDR2 as SNEGSKA (reference sequence). The CDR3 spans 14 residues. Partial CDR3 DNA: TGCAGTGCTCAGACTGGTGGAGGCACAGATACG. This gives the protein CSAQTGGGTDT. The entire CDR3 is CSAQTGGGTDTQYF.

With regard to this clone: The read falls 3 residues short of the CDR3 end, and the missing part is taken from the germline J gene. This chain links TRBV20-1 with TRBJ2-5; 10 bases align to TRBD1. Germline CDR1 is DFQATT and CDR2 is SNEGSKA (reference sequence). The ends lost 5 bases at V and 5 bases at J; junction bases unmatched: 8. This CDR3 contains 14 residues. Here the CDR3 reads CSASGTGAGETQYF. The part of the CDR3 DNA that was read is TGCAGTGCTTCCGGGACAGGGGCGGGGGAGACC.

In regard to this clone: The read ends 3 residues shy of where the CDR3 ends; the end is completed using the germline J gene. The gene calls are TRBV5-4 and TRBJ2-1, with 10 bases lining up with TRBD2. The germline V gene encodes CDR1 SGHNT and CDR2 YYREEE (reference sequence). Trimming removed 5 bases from V and 6 bases from J; junction bases left unmatched: 11. The CDR3 spans 16 residues. The DNA read from the CDR3 is TGTGCCAGCAGGCCGGCTCTGAGCGGGGGGGCCAATGAG. Its translation is CASRPALSGGANE. The whole CDR3 protein reads CASRPALSGGANEQFF.